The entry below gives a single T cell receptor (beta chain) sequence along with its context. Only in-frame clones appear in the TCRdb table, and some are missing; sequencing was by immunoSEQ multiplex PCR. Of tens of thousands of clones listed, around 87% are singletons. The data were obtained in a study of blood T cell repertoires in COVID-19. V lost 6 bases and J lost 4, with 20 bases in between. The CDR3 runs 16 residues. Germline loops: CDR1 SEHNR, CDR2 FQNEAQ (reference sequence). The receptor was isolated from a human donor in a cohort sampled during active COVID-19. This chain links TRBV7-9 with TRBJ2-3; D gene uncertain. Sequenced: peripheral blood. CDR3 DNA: TGTGCCAGCAGTCAGAGCGAGACCTCGGGTCCAGATACGCAGTATTTT. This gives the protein CASSQSETSGPDTQYF.